This T cell receptor (beta chain) was profiled in a study of blood T cell repertoires in COVID-19. As for the study in general: T cells, B-cell-depleted T cells, or PBMCs provided the cDNA or gDNA that served as material.

Original processing methods: Estimation of nucleated cell counts relied on the amplification of reference gene primers. TCRdb's copy holds only in-frame clones and misses some; the assay was immunoSEQ multiplex PCR. The D gene and trimming were derived from the DNA, and the V and J assignments and clone size from that table. The repertoire holds around 250,000 clones, with approximately 87% as singletons. The length of the CDR3 is 16 residues. J lost 2 bases, V lost 5 bases, and 8 bases had no gene match. From germline, CDR1 is LNHDA and CDR2 SQIVND (reference sequence). Sequencing used peripheral blood. The genes are TRBV19 and TRBJ2-5; 10 bases fit TRBD1. This clonotype was obtained from a man aged 55-75 years with acute or convalescent COVID-19. The CDR3 coding sequence is TGTGCCAGTAGTCCCGGGGACAGGGGCACACAAGAGACCCAGTACTTC. It specifies CASSPGDRGTQETQYF.